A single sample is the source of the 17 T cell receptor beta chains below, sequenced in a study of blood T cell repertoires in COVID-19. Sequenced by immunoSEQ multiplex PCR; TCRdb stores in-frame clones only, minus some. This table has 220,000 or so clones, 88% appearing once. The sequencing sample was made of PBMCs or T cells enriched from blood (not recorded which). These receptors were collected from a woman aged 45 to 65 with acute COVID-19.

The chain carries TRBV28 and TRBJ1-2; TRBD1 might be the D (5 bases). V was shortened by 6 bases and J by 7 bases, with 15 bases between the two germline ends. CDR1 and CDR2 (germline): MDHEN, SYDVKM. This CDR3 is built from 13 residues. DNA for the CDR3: TGTGCCAGCAGAGGCAGGCATAGGGGTGGCTACACCTTC. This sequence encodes CASRGRHRGGYTF.

The CDR3 protein is CASTRGGVPGELFF. The CDR3 DNA reads TGTGCCAGCACCCGTGGGGGGGTCCCTGGGGAGCTGTTTTTT. The V and J genes are TRBV9 and TRBJ2-2; TRBD2 matches at 7 bases. The germline V gene has CDR1 SGDLS and CDR2 YYNGEE. This CDR3 is 14 amino acids long. The trim removed 6 bases at V and 8 bases at J, leaving 10 bases unmatched.

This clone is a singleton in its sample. The CDR3 here is CASTDAGTSYEQYF. The DNA of the CDR3 is TGTGCCAGCACGGATGCGGGGACTAGCTACGAGCAGTACTTC. The chain uses TRBV28 and TRBJ2-7; 8 nucleotides match TRBD2. Per the germline V gene, CDR1 is MDHEN and CDR2 is SYDVKM. The CDR3 contains 14 residues. The junction had 8 bases not matched to a gene; V was cut back by 7 bases and J by 3 bases.

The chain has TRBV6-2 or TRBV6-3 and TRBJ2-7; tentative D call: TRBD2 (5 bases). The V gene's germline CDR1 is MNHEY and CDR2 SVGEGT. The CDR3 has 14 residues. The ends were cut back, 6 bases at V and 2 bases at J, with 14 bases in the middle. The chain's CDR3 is CASSPRTLTYEQYF. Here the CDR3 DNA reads TGTGCCAGCAGCCCCCGGACTCTAACCTACGAGCAGTACTTC.

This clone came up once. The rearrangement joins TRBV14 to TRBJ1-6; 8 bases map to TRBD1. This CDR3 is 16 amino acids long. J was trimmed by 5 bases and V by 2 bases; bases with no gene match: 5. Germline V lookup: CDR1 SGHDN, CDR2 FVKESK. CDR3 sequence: CASSQWTGHNNSPLHF. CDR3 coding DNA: TGTGCCAGCAGCCAATGGACAGGGCACAATAATTCACCCCTCCACTTT.

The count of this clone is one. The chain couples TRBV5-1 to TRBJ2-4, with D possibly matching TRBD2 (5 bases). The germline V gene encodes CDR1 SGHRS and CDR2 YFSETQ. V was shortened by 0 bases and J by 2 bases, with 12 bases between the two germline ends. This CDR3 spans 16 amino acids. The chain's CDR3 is CASSLGTIGTKNIQYF. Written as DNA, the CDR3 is TGCGCCAGCAGCTTGGGGACCATCGGGACCAAAAACATTCAGTACTTC.

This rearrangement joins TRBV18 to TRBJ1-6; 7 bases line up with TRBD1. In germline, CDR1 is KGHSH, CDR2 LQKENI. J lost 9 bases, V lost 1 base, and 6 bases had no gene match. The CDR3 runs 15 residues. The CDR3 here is CASSPQGAEGSPLHF. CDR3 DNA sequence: TGTGCCAGCTCACCACAGGGGGCTGAAGGTTCACCCCTCCACTTT.

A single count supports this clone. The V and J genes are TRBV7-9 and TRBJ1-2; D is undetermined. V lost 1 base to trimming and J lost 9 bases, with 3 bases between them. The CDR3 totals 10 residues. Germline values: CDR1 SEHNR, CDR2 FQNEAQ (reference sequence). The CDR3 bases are TGTGCCAGCAGCTTAGTTAGCTACACCTTC. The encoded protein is CASSLVSYTF.

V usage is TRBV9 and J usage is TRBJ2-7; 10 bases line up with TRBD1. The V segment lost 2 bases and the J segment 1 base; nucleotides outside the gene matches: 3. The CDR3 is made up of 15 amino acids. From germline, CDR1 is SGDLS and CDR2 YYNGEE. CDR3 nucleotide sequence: TGTGCCAGCAGCGTTGGGGACAGGGGTTCCTACGAGCAGTACTTC. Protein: CASSVGDRGSYEQYF. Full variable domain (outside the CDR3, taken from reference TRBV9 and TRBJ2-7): DSGVTQTPKHLITATGQRVTLRCSPRSGDLSVYWYQQSLDQGLQFLIQYYNGEERAKGNILERFSAQQFPDLHSELNLSSLELGDSALYFCASSVGDRGSYEQYFGPGTRLTVT.

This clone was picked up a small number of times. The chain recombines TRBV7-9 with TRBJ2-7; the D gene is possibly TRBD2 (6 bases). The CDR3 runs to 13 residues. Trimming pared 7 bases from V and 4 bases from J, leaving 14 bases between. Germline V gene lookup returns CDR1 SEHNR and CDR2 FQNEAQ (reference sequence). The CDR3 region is CASTDKGRYEQYF. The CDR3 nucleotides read TGTGCCAGCACGGACAAGGGGAGGTACGAGCAGTACTTC.

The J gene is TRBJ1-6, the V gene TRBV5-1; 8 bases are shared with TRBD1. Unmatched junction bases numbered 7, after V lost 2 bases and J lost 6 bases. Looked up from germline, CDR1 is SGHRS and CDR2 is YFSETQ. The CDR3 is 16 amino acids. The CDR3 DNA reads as TGCGCCAGCAGCTTAACAGGGGGGACAACTAATTCACCCCTCCACTTT. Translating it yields CASSLTGGTTNSPLHF.

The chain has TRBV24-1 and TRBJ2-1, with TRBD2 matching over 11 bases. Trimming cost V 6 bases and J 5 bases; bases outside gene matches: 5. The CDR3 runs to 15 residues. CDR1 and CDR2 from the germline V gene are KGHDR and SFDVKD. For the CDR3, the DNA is TGTGCCACCAGTTTACTAGCGGGAGAACACAATGAGCAGTTCTTC. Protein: CATSLLAGEHNEQFF.

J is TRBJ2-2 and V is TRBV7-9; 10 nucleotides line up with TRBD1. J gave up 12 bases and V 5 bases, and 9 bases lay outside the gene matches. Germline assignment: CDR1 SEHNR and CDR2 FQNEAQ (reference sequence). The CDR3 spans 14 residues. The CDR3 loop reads CASSRTGGLTKLFF. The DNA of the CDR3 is TGTGCCAGCAGCCGGACAGGGGGGCTGACAAAGCTGTTTTTT. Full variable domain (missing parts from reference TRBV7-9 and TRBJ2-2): DTGVSQNPRHKITKRGQNVTFRCDPISEHNRLYWYRQTLGQGPEFLTYFQNEAQLEKSRLLSDRFSAERPKGSFSTLEIQRTEQGDSAMYLCASSRTGGLTKLFFGEGSRLTVL.

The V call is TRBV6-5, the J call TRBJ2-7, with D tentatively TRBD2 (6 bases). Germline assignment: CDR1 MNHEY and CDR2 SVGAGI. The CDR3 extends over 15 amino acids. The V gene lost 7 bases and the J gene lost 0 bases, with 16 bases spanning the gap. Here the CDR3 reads CASNLDGSGSYEQYF. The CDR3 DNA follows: TGTGCCAGCAATCTTGACGGGAGTGGCTCCTACGAGCAGTACTTC.

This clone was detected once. CDR3 loop: CASSQEGSGRGEQFF. In DNA, the CDR3 is TGCGCCAGCAGCCAAGAAGGTAGCGGGAGAGGTGAGCAGTTCTTC. The V and J genes are TRBV4-1 and TRBJ2-1, with 9 bases identical to TRBD2. The CDR3 covers 15 residues. CDR1 and CDR2 (germline): MGHRA, YSYEKL. The J segment lost 9 bases and the V segment lost 0 bases, leaving 6 bases of the junction unmatched.

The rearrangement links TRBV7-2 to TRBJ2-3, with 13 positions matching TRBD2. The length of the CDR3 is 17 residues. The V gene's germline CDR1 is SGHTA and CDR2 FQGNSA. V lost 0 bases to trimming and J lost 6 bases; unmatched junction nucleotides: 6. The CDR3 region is CASSLALTSGRGDTQYF. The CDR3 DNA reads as TGTGCCAGCAGCTTAGCGTTAACTAGCGGGAGGGGGGATACGCAGTATTTT. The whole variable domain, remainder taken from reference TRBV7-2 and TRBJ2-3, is GAGVSQSPSNKVTEKGKDVELRCDPISGHTALYWYRQSLGQGLEFLIYFQGNSAPDKSGLPSDRFSAERTGGSVSTLTIQRTQQEDSAVYLCASSLALTSGRGDTQYFGPGTRLTVL.

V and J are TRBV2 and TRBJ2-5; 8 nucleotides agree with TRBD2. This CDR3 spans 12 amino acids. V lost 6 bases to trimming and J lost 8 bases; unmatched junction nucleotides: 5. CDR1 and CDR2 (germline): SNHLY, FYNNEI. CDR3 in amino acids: CASSPTSATQYF. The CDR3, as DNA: TGTGCCAGCAGCCCGACTAGCGCTACCCAGTACTTC.